This T cell receptor (beta chain) was recovered during a study of T cells of healthy individuals. The CDR3 is 15 residues long. The V end lost 3 bases, the J end lost 0 bases, and 9 bases lay between the germline ends. CDR1 and CDR2 (germline): KGHSH, LQKENI. In TCRdb, the 5' RACE reads were re-called with MiXCR into one record per CDR3 protein. The sample yields around 63,000 distinct CDR3 sequences, 15% to 20% seen once. This sequence joins TRBV18 and TRBJ1-3; D is perhaps TRBD1 (5 bases). The sequence derives from a human donor in good health. The CDR3 region is CASSPRQLSGNTIYF. The CDR3 bases are TGTGCCAGCTCACCTAGACAGCTCTCTGGAAACACCATATATTTT.